Sequencing of this T cell receptor beta chain was carried out in a study of cytomegalovirus exposure and HLA in healthy donors. Findings of the study overall: Previous analysis showed most TCR beta V segments were productive about 90% or about 30% of the time. Sequencing had likely introduced a cluster of highly shared sequence variants as an artifact. Later on, an analysis tied over 15,000 TCR beta sequences to HLA alleles at 0.05 false discovery rate.

The PCR contained 60 Vbeta and 13 Jbeta primers. In the source study's methods: Later, an analysis found tens of millions of unique TCR beta chains, and roughly 10 million of these were shared. Sequencing used immunoSEQ multiplex PCR; TCRdb keeps in-frame clones, though not all of them. The DNA gave D and trimming, while V, J and clone size come from that table. The data hold about 120,000 clones, with roughly 8.6% observed a single time. This CDR3 has 13 amino acids. Germline loops: CDR1 SGDLS, CDR2 YYNGEE. V was pared by 0 bases and J by 2 bases, with 5 bases between. This clone was seen a handful of times. What it binds is unknown.

The TCR was taken from a woman between 40 and 50 years old in good health and CMV-seropositive. Sequenced material: PBMCs. The V and J genes are TRBV9 and TRBJ1-1; the D is unclear. CDR3 bases: TGTGCCAGCAGCGTAGCCCCAAACACTGAAGCTTTCTTT. Translated: CASSVAPNTEAFF.